Described below is a single T cell receptor beta chain sequence and its context. Produced via immunoSEQ multiplex PCR; TCRdb's table is partial and in-frame only. The table has 1.5 million to 2.5 million clones, about 95% seen once; the top ten hold less than 1.5%. Germline assignment: CDR1 SQVTM and CDR2 ANQGSEA. CDR3 length: 16 residues. Trimming pared 6 bases from V and 0 bases from J, leaving 18 bases between. The sample is drawn from a study of shared clonotypes between healthy human individuals. Study details: Per donor, three plates held CD4 naive cells, three held CD4 memory, two held CD8 naive and one held CD8 memory.

Terminally differentiated effector memory CD45RA+ cells were left out of the naive CD8 fraction, which was CD45RO-negative and positively selected for CCR7. The sequence derives from a man aged 18 to 29 in good health. This chain uses TRBV29-1 with TRBJ2-1; maybe TRBD1 (7 bases). The sequencing sample was made of naive CD8+ T cells sorted from blood. CDR3 in DNA: TGCAGCGTAACAGGGGTGACGGGGGCCTCCTACAATGAGCAGTTCTTC. Amino acid sequence: CSVTGVTGASYNEQFF.